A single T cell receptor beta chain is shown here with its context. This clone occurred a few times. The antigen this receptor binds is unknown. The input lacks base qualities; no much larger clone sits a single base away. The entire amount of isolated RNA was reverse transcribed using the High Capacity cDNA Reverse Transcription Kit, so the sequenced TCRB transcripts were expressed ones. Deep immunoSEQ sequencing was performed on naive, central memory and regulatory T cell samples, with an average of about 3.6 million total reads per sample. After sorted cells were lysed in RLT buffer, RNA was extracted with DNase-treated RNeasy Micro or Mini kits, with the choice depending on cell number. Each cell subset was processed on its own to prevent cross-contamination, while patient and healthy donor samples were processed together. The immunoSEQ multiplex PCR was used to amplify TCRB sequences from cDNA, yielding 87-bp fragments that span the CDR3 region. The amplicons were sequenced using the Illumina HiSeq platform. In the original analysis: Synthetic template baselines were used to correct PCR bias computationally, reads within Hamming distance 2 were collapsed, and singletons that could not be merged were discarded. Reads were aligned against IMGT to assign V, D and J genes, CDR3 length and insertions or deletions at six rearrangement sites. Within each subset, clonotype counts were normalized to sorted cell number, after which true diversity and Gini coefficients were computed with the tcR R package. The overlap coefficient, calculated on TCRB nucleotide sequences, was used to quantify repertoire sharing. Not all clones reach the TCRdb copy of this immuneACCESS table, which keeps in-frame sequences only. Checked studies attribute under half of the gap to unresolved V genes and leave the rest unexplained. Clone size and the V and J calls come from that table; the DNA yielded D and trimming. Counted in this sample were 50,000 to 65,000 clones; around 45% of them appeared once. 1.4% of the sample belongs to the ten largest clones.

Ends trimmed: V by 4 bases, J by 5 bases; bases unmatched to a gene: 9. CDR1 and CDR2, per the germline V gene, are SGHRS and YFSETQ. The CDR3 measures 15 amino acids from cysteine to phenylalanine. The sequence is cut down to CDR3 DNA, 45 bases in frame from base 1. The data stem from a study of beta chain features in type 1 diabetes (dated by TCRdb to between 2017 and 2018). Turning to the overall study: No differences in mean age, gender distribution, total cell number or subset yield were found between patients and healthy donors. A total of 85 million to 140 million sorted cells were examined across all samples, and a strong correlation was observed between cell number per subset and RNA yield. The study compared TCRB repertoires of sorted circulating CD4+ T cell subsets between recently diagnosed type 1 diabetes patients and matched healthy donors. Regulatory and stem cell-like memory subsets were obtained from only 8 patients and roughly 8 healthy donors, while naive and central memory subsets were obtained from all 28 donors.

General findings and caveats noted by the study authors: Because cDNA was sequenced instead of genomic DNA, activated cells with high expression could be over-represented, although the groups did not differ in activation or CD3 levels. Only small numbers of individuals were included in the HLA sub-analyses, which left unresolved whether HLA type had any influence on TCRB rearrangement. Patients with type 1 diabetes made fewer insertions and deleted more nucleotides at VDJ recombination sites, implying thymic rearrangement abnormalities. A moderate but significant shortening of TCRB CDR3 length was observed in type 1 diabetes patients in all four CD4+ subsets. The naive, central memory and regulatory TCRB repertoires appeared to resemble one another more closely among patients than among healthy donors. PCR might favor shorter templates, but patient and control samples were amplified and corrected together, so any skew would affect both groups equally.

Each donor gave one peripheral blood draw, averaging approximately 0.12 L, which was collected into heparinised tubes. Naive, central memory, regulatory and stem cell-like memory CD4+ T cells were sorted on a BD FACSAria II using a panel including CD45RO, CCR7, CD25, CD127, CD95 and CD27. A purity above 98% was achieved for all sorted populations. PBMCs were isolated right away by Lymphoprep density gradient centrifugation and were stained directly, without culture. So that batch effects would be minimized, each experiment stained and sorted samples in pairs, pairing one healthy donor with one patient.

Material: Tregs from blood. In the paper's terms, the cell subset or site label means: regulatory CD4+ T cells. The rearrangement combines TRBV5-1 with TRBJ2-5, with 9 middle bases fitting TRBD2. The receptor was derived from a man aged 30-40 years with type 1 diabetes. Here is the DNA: TGCGCCAGCAGCCCCTTAGCGGGAGCGGAGGAGACCCAGTACTTC. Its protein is CASSPLAGAEETQYF.